This TCR beta chain stems from a study of memory CD4+ T cells and cytomegalovirus serostatus. Study-wide background: Donors were healthy Belgian adults, under 10 CMV seropositive and fewer than 30 seronegative. Study results and caveats: Suggested: most of the CMV-linked TCR signature lies in CD4+ memory cells. Median bootstrapped AUC for CMV status was about 0.96 originally, 0.85 to 0.92 US-trained.

CDR1 and CDR2 from the germline V gene are LGHNA and YSLEER. This CDR3 is 19 amino acids long. The ends lost 4 bases at V and 0 bases at J; junction bases unmatched: 12. Single viable CD3+CD4+CD8-CD45RO+ cells were sorted as the memory CD4+ T cells. Original processing notes: After removing out-of-frame reads, 2,204,828 distinct TCRbeta sequences remained. Data came from immunoSEQ multiplex PCR; TCRdb stores just in-frame clones and leaves some out. That table is the source of V, J and clone size, and D and trimming were worked out from the DNA. The table shows tens of thousands of clones, with 82% occurring only once. In the case of this clone: The antigen is not known.

The origin of this receptor is an adult in good health and CMV-seronegative. The chain links TRBV4-3 to TRBJ2-1, with 10 positions matching TRBD1. Sequencing used memory CD4+ T cells from blood. CDR3 sequence: CASSPTGTGAYGSYNEQFF. The CDR3 DNA reads TGCGCCAGCAGCCCCACCGGGACAGGGGCGTACGGCTCCTACAATGAGCAGTTCTTC.